A selection of T cell receptor beta chains follows, all from one sample in a study of T cell responses to AZD1222 COVID-19 vaccine. The table came from immunoSEQ multiplex PCR; TCRdb's copy has only in-frame clones and leaves some out. The repertoire holds 25,000 to 35,000 clones, around 90% seen once, with 1.3% in the top ten. Here the sequenced sample was peripheral blood, taken on day 0 of AZD1222 vaccination. These receptors originate from an adult in good health. CDR3s include the opening cysteine and the closing phenylalanine or tryptophan. The D gene is left open where the match is weak. Not every row has a clone size; where given, it reads once, few, many or a size class.

abundance	v_gene	d_gene	j_gene	CDR3aa	CDR3nt
once	TRBV27	TRBD1	TRBJ1-5	CASRTGTGVRQPQHF	TGTGCCAGCAGGACCGGGACAGGGGTGCGTCAGCCCCAGCATTTT
.	TRBV28	.	TRBJ1-5	CASSLSPSNQPQHF	TGTGCCAGCAGTTTATCCCCCAGCAATCAGCCCCAGCATTTT
.	TRBV4-1	TRBD1	TRBJ1-6	CASSQDQGADNSPLHF	TGCGCCAGCAGCCAAGATCAGGGGGCCGATAATTCACCCCTCCACTTT
.	TRBV7-9	TRBD1	TRBJ2-1	CASSQGQGARNEQFF	TGTGCCAGCAGCCAGGGACAGGGGGCGCGCAATGAGCAGTTCTTC
once	TRBV5-4	.	TRBJ1-5	CASSLESGRIRNQPQHF	TGTGCCAGCAGCTTGGAATCCGGCCGGATTCGCAATCAGCCCCAGCATTTT
.	TRBV19	.	TRBJ1-4	CASSIDPGASNEKLFF	TGTGCCAGTAGTATAGATCCGGGGGCCTCTAATGAAAAACTGTTTTTT
.	TRBV7-9	.	TRBJ1-1	CASSSAGREPDTEAFF	TGTGCCAGCAGCTCCGCGGGGAGGGAGCCCGACACTGAAGCTTTCTTT
.	TRBV10-2	TRBD1	TRBJ2-5	CASSKDRLSQETQYF	TGCGCCAGCAGCAAGGACAGGTTGTCCCAAGAGACCCAGTACTTC
.	TRBV7-9	TRBD1	TRBJ1-5	CASSTGDSNQPQHF	TGTGCCAGCAGTACAGGGGATAGCAATCAGCCCCAGCATTTT
few	TRBV4-1	.	TRBJ1-5	CASSQVWGVGQPQHF	TGCGCCAGCAGCCAAGTTTGGGGGGTCGGACAGCCCCAGCATTTT
.	TRBV4-3	.	TRBJ2-5	CASSQSKLKTQYF	TGCGCCAGCAGCCAAAGCAAGCTAAAGACCCAGTACTTC
.	TRBV7-8	TRBD1	TRBJ2-2	CASSPRISGTGDTGELFF	TGTGCCAGCAGCCCCAGAATTTCCGGGACAGGTGACACCGGGGAGCTGTTTTTT
.	TRBV7-3	.	TRBJ1-1	CASSLSRVPNTEAFF	TGTGCCAGCAGCTTAAGCAGGGTTCCGAACACTGAAGCTTTCTTT
.	TRBV2	TRBD2	TRBJ2-6	CASSETSGIGANVLTF	TGTGCCAGCAGTGAGACTAGCGGGATTGGGGCCAACGTCCTGACTTTC
.	TRBV7-8	TRBD2	TRBJ2-7	CASSLATSGIGDEQYF	TGTGCCAGCAGCTTAGCGACTAGCGGGATAGGCGACGAGCAGTACTTC
.	TRBV11-2	.	TRBJ2-6	CASREPGPHISGANVLTF	TGTGCCAGCAGGGAGCCGGGACCGCACATCTCTGGGGCCAACGTCCTGACTTTC
once	TRBV7-2	TRBD2	TRBJ2-1	CASSLGRRGSSYNEQFF	TGTGCCAGCAGCTTAGGGAGGCGGGGGAGCTCCTACAATGAGCAGTTCTTC
.	TRBV4-3	.	TRBJ2-3	CASSQGSSPTDTQYF	TGCGCCAGCAGCCAAGGGTCGAGTCCCACAGATACGCAGTATTTT
.	TRBV7-8	.	TRBJ2-3	CASSLASGITDTQYF	TGTGCCAGCAGCTTAGCTAGCGGAATCACAGATACGCAGTATTTT
.	TRBV30	.	TRBJ1-3	CAWSTTLNSGNTIYF	TGTGCCTGGAGTACCACACTGAACTCTGGAAACACCATATATTTT
.	TRBV28	TRBD1	TRBJ2-7	CASRPGQGPYEQYF	TGTGCCAGCAGACCGGGACAGGGACCCTACGAGCAGTACTTC
.	TRBV4-2	.	TRBJ2-6	CASSQDEQSSGANVLTF	TGTGCCAGCAGCCAAGACGAACAGAGCTCTGGGGCCAACGTCCTGACTTTC
.	TRBV19	TRBD1	TRBJ2-5	CASSRQGWETQYF	TGTGCCAGTAGTAGACAGGGTTGGGAGACCCAGTACTTC
.	TRBV3-1/TRBV3-2	.	TRBJ2-3	CASSLWTSTDTQYF	TGTGCCAGCAGCCTCTGGACTAGCACAGATACGCAGTATTTT
.	TRBV28	.	TRBJ1-2	CASSPHRGGNYNYGYTF	TGTGCCAGCAGTCCCCACCGGGGAGGAAACTATAACTATGGCTACACCTTC
.	TRBV24-1	.	TRBJ2-1	CATSDLRDLPFREQFF	TGTGCCACCAGTGATTTGCGTGACCTACCCTTTAGAGAGCAGTTCTTC
.	TRBV3-1/TRBV3-2	.	TRBJ2-2	CASSQVVSANTGELFF	TGTGCCAGCAGCCAAGTAGTTAGCGCGAACACCGGGGAGCTGTTTTTT
once	TRBV3-1/TRBV3-2	TRBD1	TRBJ1-6	CASSLPLGTGGNSPLHF	TGTGCCAGCAGCCTGCCCCTCGGGACAGGGGGAAATTCACCCCTCCACTTT
.	TRBV10-3	.	TRBJ2-7	CAISDQSSIHEQYF	TGTGCCATCAGTGATCAGTCCAGTATCCACGAGCAGTACTTC
.	TRBV6-2/TRBV6-3	.	TRBJ2-1	CASSGWFNEQFF	TGTGCCAGCAGTGGATGGTTCAATGAGCAGTTCTTC
.	TRBV2	.	TRBJ2-7	CASSDWDSPYEQYF	TGTGCCAGCAGTGACTGGGACTCCCCCTACGAGCAGTACTTC
.	TRBV5-1	TRBD1	TRBJ1-1	CASSSPATGRVGNTEAFF	TGCGCCAGCAGCTCCCCGGCGACAGGGAGGGTAGGCAACACTGAAGCTTTCTTT
.	TRBV27	.	TRBJ1-5	CASSFQWNQPQHF	TGTGCCAGCAGTTTTCAGTGGAATCAGCCCCAGCATTTT
.	TRBV7-9	TRBD1	TRBJ2-2	CASSSPGQESTGELFF	TGTGCCAGCAGCTCACCGGGACAGGAGTCGACCGGGGAGCTGTTTTTT
once	TRBV5-1	TRBD2	TRBJ2-1	CASSLAASGSLWEQFF	TGCGCCAGCAGCTTGGCGGCTAGCGGGAGTCTATGGGAGCAGTTCTTC
.	TRBV18	.	TRBJ2-2	CAGSGAGELFF	TGTGCCGGCTCGGGAGCCGGGGAGCTGTTTTTT
few	TRBV4-3	TRBD2	TRBJ2-7	CASSRTSGNYEQYF	TGCGCCAGCAGCCGGACTAGCGGGAACTACGAGCAGTACTTC
.	TRBV18	TRBD2	TRBJ2-7	CASSSLAGGDYEQYF	TGTGCCAGCTCGTCTCTAGCGGGAGGGGACTACGAGCAGTACTTC
once	TRBV5-1	.	TRBJ2-7	CASKLGTGSPGVNEQYF	TGCGCCAGCAAGTTAGGGACTGGATCACCGGGTGTGAACGAGCAGTACTTC
.	TRBV11-2	TRBD1	TRBJ1-6	CASSVSLGTADSPLHF	TGTGCCAGCAGCGTAAGTCTCGGGACAGCGGATTCACCCCTCCACTTT
.	TRBV7-9	TRBD1	TRBJ1-1	CASSPVQGYTEAFF	TGTGCCAGCAGCCCGGTACAGGGGTACACTGAAGCTTTCTTT
.	TRBV5-4	TRBD1	TRBJ1-1	CASSSGPGQPHMNTEAFF	TGTGCCAGCAGCTCGGGCCCGGGACAGCCGCATATGAACACTGAAGCTTTCTTT
.	TRBV15	TRBD1	TRBJ1-2	CATSKDRNYGYTF	TGTGCCACCAGCAAGGACAGGAACTATGGCTACACCTTC
.	TRBV18	.	TRBJ1-1	CASSPPVRLAEAFF	TGTGCCAGCTCACCACCGGTCAGGCTTGCTGAAGCTTTCTTT
few	TRBV29-1	.	TRBJ1-1	CSAREGGSEAFF	TGCAGCGCCAGGGAAGGGGGAAGTGAAGCTTTCTTT
.	TRBV28	.	TRBJ2-7	CASSPGGPSSYEQYF	TGTGCCAGCAGCCCCGGGGGCCCCAGCTCCTACGAGCAGTACTTC
.	TRBV9	.	TRBJ2-2	CASSVDSRGTGELFF	TGTGCCAGCAGCGTGGATTCGAGGGGGACCGGGGAGCTGTTTTTT
.	TRBV5-1	.	TRBJ1-6	CASSSGMGSSPLHF	TGCGCCAGCAGTTCCGGGATGGGGAGTTCACCCCTCCACTTT
once	TRBV3-1/TRBV3-2	.	TRBJ2-7	CASSQGELRGEQYF	TGTGCCAGCAGCCAAGGAGAGCTCCGAGGGGAGCAGTACTTC
once	TRBV29-1	TRBD2	TRBJ2-2	CSVDDGLAGVTGELFF	TGCAGCGTTGACGATGGACTAGCGGGAGTCACCGGGGAGCTGTTTTTT